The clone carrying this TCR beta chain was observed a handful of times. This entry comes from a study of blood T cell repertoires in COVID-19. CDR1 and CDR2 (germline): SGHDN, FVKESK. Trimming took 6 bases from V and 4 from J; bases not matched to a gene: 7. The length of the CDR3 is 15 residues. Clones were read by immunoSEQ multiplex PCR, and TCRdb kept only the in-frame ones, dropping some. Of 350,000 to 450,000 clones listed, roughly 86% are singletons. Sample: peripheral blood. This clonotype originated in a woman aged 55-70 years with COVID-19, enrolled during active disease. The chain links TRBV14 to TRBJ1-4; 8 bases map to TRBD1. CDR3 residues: CASRRRQGINEKLFF. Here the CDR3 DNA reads TGTGCCAGCAGGCGAAGACAGGGGATTAATGAAAAACTGTTTTTT.